The clone carrying this TCR beta chain was recorded a few times. Its antigen remains unidentified. The entry originates in a study of OX40 agonist ivuxolimab in advanced cancers. The overall study: Anti-PD-1, anti-PD-L1 or anti-CTLA-4 therapy given earlier was allowed, and approximately 40% had some. Broader study findings: CD4+ and CD8+ blood T cells expanded clonally by week 6 at 0.1 to 3.0 mg/kg.

The data were produced by immunoSEQ multiplex PCR, yet TCRdb's version contains in-frame clones alone and is incomplete. The sample gives about 24,000 clones, 77% of which show up once; roughly 18% is in the top ten. This CDR3 comprises 13 residues. With 5 bases removed from V and 2 bases from J, the gap between germline ends came to 8 bases. Germline values: CDR1 LNHDA, CDR2 SQIVND (reference sequence). The source material was CD4+ or CD8+ T cells sorted from blood, sampled in a trial of the OX40 agonist ivuxolimab. The chain joins TRBV19 to TRBJ2-3; D unresolved. This clonotype was obtained from an adult with an advanced solid tumor such as melanoma, head and neck, liver or kidney cancer. The CDR3 region has the DNA TGTGCCAGTAGTTGGACGGTCACAGATACGCAGTATTTT. Protein product: CASSWTVTDTQYF.